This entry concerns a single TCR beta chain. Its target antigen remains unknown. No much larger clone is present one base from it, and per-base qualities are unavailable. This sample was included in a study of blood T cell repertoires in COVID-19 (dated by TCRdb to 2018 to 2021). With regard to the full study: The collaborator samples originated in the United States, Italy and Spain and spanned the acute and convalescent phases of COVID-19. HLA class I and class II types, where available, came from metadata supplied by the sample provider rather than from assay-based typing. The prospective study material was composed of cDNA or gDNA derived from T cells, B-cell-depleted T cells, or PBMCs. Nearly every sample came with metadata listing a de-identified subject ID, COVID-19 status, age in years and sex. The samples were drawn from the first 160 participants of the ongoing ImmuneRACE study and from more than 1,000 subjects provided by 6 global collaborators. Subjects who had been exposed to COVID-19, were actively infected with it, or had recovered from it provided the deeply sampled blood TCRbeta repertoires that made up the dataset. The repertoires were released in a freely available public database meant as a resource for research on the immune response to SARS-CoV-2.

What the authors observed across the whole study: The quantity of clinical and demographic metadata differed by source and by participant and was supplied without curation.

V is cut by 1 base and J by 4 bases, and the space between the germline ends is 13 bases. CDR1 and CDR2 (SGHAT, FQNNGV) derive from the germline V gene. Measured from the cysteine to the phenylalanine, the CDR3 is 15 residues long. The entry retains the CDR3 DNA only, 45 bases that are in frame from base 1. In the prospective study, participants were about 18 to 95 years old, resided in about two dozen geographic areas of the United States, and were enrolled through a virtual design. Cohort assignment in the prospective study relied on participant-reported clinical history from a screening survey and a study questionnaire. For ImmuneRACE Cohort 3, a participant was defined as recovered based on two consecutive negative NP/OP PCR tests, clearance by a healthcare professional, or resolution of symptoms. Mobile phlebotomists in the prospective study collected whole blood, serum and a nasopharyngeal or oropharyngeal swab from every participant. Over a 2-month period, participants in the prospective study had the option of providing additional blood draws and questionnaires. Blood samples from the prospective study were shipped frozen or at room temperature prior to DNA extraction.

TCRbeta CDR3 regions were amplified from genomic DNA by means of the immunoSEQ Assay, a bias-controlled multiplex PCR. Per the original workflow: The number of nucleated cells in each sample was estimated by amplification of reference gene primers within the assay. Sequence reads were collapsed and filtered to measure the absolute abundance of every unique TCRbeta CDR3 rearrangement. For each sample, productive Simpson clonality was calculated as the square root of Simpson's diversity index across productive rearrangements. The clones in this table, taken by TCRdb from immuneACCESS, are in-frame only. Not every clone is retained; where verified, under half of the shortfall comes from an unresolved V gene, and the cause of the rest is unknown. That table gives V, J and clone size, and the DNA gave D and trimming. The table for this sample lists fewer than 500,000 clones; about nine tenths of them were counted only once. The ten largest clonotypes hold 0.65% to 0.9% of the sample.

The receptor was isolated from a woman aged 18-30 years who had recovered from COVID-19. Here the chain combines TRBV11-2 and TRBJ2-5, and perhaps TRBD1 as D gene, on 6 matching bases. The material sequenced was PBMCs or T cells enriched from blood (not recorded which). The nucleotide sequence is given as TGTGCCAGCAGCTTAGTTTATAGCAGGGGAGAGACCCAGTACTTC. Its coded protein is CASSLVYSRGETQYF.